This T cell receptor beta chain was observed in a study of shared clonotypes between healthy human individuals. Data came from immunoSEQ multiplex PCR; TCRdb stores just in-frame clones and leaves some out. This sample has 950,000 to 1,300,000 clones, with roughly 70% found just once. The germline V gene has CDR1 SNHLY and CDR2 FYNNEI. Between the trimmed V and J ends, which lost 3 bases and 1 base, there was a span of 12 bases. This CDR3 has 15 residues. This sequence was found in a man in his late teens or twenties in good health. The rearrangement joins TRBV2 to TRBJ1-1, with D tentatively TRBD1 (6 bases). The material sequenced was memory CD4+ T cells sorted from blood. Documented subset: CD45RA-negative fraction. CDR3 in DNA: TGTGCCAGCAGTGAGGGGGGGGCACAGAACACTGAAGCTTTCTTT. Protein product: CASSEGGAQNTEAFF.